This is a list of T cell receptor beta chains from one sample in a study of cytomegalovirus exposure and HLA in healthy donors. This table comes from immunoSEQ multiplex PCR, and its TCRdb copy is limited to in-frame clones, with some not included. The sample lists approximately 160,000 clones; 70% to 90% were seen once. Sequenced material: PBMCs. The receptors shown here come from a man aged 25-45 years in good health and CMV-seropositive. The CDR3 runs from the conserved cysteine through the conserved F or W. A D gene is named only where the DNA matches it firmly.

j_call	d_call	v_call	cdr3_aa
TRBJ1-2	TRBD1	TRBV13	CASSSGQGIPYYGYTF
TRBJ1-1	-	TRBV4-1	CASSPPLNTEAFF
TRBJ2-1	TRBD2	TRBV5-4	CASSRPGGGPDEQFF
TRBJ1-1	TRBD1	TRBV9	CASSVDPGQMNTEAFF
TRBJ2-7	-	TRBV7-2	CASSFGGQTQTRTNYEQYF
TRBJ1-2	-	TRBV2	CASSEVSGDYGYTF
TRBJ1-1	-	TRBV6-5	CASSFVRDTEAFF
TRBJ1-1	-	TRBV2	CASRRGGTEAFF
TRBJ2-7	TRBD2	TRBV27	CASSLLRGVSKQYF
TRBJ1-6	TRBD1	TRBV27	CASSIGQVYNSPLHF
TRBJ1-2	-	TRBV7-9	CASSLRGRANYGYTF